This entry lists 16 T cell receptor beta chains sequenced from one sample in a study of molecular identifiers for immune sequencing clone quantification. TCRdb reprocessed the PCR reads with MiXCR, giving one entry per CDR3 protein. Of about 63,000 distinct CDR3 sequences listed, under 20% are singletons. The sequenced sample was naive CD8+ T cells from blood, with Jurkat cell RNA spiked in. Specified subset: FACS-sorted CD8+CD4-CCR7+CD45RA+ naive T cells. The receptors derive from a human donor in good health. Some libraries in this study had Jurkat cell RNA spiked in.

There are many counts of this clonotype. The chain links TRBV14 to TRBJ2-7; perhaps TRBD1 as D (6 bases). Trimming left V 3 bases short and J 1 base short, with 16 bases between. The CDR3 is 16 amino acids. The germline CDR1 and CDR2 sequences are SGHDN and FVKESK. CDR3 in amino acids: CASSHRRGQGSYEQYF. CDR3 DNA sequence: TGTGCCAGCAGCCATCGCAGGGGACAAGGTTCCTACGAGCAGTACTTC. The complete variable domain, with remaining parts taken from reference TRBV14 and TRBJ2-7, reads EAGVTQFPSHSVIEKGQTVTLRCDPISGHDNLYWYRRVMGKEIKFLLHFVKESKQDESGMPNNRFLAERTGGTYSTLKVQPAELEDSGVYFCASSHRRGQGSYEQYFGPGTRLTVT.

This clonotype has at least ten counts. The V and J genes are TRBV28 and TRBJ2-7, with D perhaps given as TRBD1 or TRBD2 (5 bases each). The germline gives CDR1 MDHEN, CDR2 SYDVKM. The CDR3 length is 12 residues. Trimming took off 4 bases at V and 6 bases at J, with 10 bases between the two ends. Here the CDR3 DNA reads TGTGCCAGCAGTTGGGGGAACAGCGAGCAGTACTTC. This sequence encodes CASSWGNSEQYF.

A word on this clonotype: This sequence may be a read error, since a much larger clone differs from it by one base. The chain carries TRBV20-1 and TRBJ2-5, with unresolved D. CDR1 DFQATT and CDR2 SNEGSKA come from the germline V gene (reference sequence). This CDR3 comprises 11 residues. For the CDR3, the DNA is TGCAATGCTAGAGATGGGGAGACCCAGTACTTC. Its translation: CNARDGETQYF.

There are many counts of this clonotype. The rearrangement links TRBV30 to TRBJ2-5; the D is unclear. Trimming removed 5 bases at V and 4 bases at J, with 14 bases between. This CDR3 has 13 residues. Germline values: CDR1 GTSNPN, CDR2 SVGIG (reference sequence). The CDR3 nucleotides read TGTGCCTGGCTAGTGGGTCCGGGAGAGACCCAGTACTTC. Protein sequence: CAWLVGPGETQYF. Complete variable domain (other parts from reference TRBV30 and TRBJ2-5): SQTIHQWPATLVQPVGSPLSLECTVEGTSNPNLYWYRQAAGRGLQLLFYSVGIGQISSEVPQNLSASRPQDRQFILSSKKLLLSDSGFYLCAWLVGPGETQYFGPGTRLLVL.

This clonotype was detected many times. The chain links TRBV4-2 to TRBJ2-5; 8 bases line up with TRBD2. After removal of 1 base from V and 2 bases from J, the junction contained 6 bases not matched to a gene. The CDR3 spans 16 residues. Germline V gene lookup returns CDR1 LGHNA and CDR2 YNFKEQ. CDR3 amino acids: CASSQALAENQETQYF. CDR3 DNA sequence: TGTGCCAGCAGCCAAGCACTAGCGGAGAATCAAGAGACCCAGTACTTC.

This clonotype was observed at least ten times. This chain connects TRBV7-2 to TRBJ2-7, with D possibly matching TRBD2 (6 bases). This CDR3 is built from 16 residues. CDR1 and CDR2 (germline): SGHTA, FQGNSA. The V end was cut by 1 base, the J end by 0 bases, with 13 bases between. CDR3 sequence (DNA): TGTGCCAGCAGCTTAGATCGTACGACTAGCTCCTACGAGCAGTACTTC. Protein sequence: CASSLDRTTSSYEQYF.

This clonotype has more than one count but fewer than ten. This may come from a read error, since a much larger clone is one base off. The chain is built from TRBV12-3 or TRBV12-4 and TRBJ2-3; possible D gene TRBD1, 5 bases. The CDR3 is 14 amino acids. V lost 6 bases to trimming and J lost 9 bases, with 19 bases between them. The CDR3 loop is CASSRLGPLSTQYF. CDR3 DNA sequence: TGTGCCAGCAGCCGCCTGGGGCCCCTTTCGACGCAGTATTTT.

Only a few counts were recorded for this clonotype. The chain combines TRBV20-1 with TRBJ2-1; possible D gene TRBD1, 5 bases. The V and J ends lost 0 bases and 3 bases respectively, with 21 bases between them. This CDR3 is 18 amino acids long. Germline assignment: CDR1 DFQATT and CDR2 SNEGSKA (reference sequence). The CDR3 spells CSARDKSRQHKIYNEQFF. The CDR3 region has the DNA TGCAGTGCTAGAGACAAGAGCAGACAGCACAAAATCTACAATGAGCAGTTCTTC.

This clonotype has a count of ten or more. V usage is TRBV13 and J usage is TRBJ2-3; D ambiguous. The V gene lost 2 bases and the J gene lost 1 base, with 10 bases spanning the gap. The CDR3 spans 15 residues. Germline V CDR1 and CDR2: PRHDT, FYEKMQ (reference sequence). The CDR3 region has the DNA TGTGCCAGCAGCTTAAAAATTTTGGGCACAGATACGCAGTATTTT. Amino acid sequence: CASSLKILGTDTQYF.

This clonotype was observed many times. The chain has TRBV13 and TRBJ2-5, with D hard to call. CDR3 length: 13 residues. The germline V gene has CDR1 PRHDT and CDR2 FYEKMQ (reference sequence). Trimming pared 5 bases from V and 5 bases from J, leaving 12 bases between. The CDR3 region has the DNA TGTGCCAGCAGCGAGACCCTGAGGGAGACCCAGTACTTC. Translation gives CASSETLRETQYF.

This clonotype showed up many times. This chain joins TRBV11-2 and TRBJ2-1; D not resolved. The CDR3 consists of 11 residues. Germline V CDR1 and CDR2: SGHAT, FQNNGV. V was clipped by 3 bases and J by 5 bases, with 2 bases between them. CDR3 DNA sequence: TGTGCCAGCAGCTTGAACAATGAGCAGTTCTTC. Translating it yields CASSLNNEQFF.

The chain couples TRBV27 to TRBJ1-1; D is unresolved. V was clipped by 4 bases and J by 2 bases, with 20 bases between them. This CDR3 has 17 residues. Germline CDR1 MNHEY, CDR2 SMNVEV (reference sequence). CDR3 residues: CASSSGAGKNFNTEAFF. The CDR3, as DNA: TGTGCCAGCAGTTCCGGCGCTGGAAAGAATTTTAACACTGAAGCTTTCTTT.

This clonotype was found many times. V gene TRBV7-3 combines with J gene TRBJ2-3; 10 bases agree with TRBD2. After removal of 5 bases from V and 4 bases from J, the junction contained 9 bases not matched to a gene. The CDR3 contains 16 residues. Looked up from germline, CDR1 is SGHTA and CDR2 is FQGTGA. CDR3 DNA sequence: TGTGCCAGCAGCCGTAATAGCGGGAGGTTTGCAGATACGCAGTATTTT. The encoded protein is CASSRNSGRFADTQYF.

This clonotype was seen many times. This chain connects TRBV3-1 to TRBJ1-2; D remains ambiguous. This CDR3 has 13 amino acids. Trimming pared 3 bases from V and 2 bases from J, leaving 7 bases between. Germline V gene data show CDR1 as LGHDT and CDR2 as YNNKEL (reference sequence). In DNA form, the CDR3 reads TGTGCCAGCAGCCAGGGAGAGAACTATGGCTACACCTTC. Amino acid sequence: CASSQGENYGYTF.

Concerning this clonotype itself: The junction departs from germline at one end; a sequencing error may be responsible. This sequence joins TRBV5-1 and TRBJ2-7; D is ambiguous. CDR3 length: 16 residues. Germline CDR1 SGHRS, CDR2 YFSETQ. Here the CDR3 DNA reads TGCGCCGGCAGCTTGAATACTTATACTTCCGCCTACGAGCAGTACTTC. The encoded protein is CAGSLNTYTSAYEQYF.

This clonotype was seen ten or more times. A clone one base away is much larger, so this may be a read error. The V gene is TRBV29-1, the J gene TRBJ2-3; TRBD2 aligns across 11 bases. Trimming at V came to 1 base and at J to 3 bases, leaving 18 bases not matched to a gene. The germline gives CDR1 SQVTM, CDR2 ANQGSEA. The CDR3 is 20 amino acids. The CDR3 sequence is CSVEVSIAGGPFLYTDTQYF. CDR3 nucleotides: TGCAGCGTTGAAGTGAGTATAGCGGGAGGGCCGTTTCTGTATACAGATACGCAGTATTTT.